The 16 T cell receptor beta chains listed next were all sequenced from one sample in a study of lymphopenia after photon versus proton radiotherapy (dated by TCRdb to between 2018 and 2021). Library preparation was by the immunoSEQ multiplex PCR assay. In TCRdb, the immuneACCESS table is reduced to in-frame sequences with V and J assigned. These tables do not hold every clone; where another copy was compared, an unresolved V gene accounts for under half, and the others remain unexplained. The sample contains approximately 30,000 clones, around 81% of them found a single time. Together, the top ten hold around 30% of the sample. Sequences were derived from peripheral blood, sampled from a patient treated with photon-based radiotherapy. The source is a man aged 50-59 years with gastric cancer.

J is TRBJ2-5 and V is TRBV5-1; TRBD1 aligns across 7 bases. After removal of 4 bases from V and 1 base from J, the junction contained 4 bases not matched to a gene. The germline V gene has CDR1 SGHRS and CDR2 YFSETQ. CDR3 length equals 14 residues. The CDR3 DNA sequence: TGCGCCAGCAGCCAGACAGGGCCCCAAGAGACCCAGTACTTC. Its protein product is CASSQTGPQETQYF.

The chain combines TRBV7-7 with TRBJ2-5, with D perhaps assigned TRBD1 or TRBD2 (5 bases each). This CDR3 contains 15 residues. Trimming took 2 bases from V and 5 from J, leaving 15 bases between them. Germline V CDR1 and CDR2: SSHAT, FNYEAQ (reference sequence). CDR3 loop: CASSLLEGLVETQYF. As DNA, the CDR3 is TGTGCCAGCAGCTTACTTGAGGGGTTAGTGGAGACCCAGTACTTC.

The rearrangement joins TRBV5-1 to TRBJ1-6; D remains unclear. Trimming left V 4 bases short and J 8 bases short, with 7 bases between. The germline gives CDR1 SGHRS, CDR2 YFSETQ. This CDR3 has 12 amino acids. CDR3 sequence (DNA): TGCGCCAGCAGCCATCCTGATTCACCCCTCCACTTT. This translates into CASSHPDSPLHF. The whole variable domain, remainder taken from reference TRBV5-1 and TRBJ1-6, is KAGVTQTPRYLIKTRGQQVTLSCSPISGHRSVSWYQQTPGQGLQFLFEYFSETQRNKGNFPGRFSGRQFSNSRSEMNVSTLELGDSALYLCASSHPDSPLHFGNGTRLTVT.

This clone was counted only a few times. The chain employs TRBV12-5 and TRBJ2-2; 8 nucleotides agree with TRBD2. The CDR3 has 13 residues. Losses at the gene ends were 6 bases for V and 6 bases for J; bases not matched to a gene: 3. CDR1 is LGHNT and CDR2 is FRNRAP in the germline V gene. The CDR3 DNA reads TGTGCTAGTGGGGGACTAGGGTCCGGGGAGCTGTTTTTT. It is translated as CASGGLGSGELFF.

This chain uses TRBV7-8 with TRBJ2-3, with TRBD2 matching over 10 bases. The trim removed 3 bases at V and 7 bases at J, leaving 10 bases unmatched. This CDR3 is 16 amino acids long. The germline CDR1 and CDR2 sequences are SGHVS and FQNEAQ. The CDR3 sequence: CASSFSLAGLQNTQYF. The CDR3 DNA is TGTGCCAGCAGCTTCTCACTAGCGGGGCTACAGAATACGCAGTATTTT.

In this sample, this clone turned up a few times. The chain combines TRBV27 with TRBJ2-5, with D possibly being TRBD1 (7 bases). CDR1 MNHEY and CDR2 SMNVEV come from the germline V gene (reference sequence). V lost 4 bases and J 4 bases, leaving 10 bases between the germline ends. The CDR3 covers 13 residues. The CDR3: CASSYRGGETQYF. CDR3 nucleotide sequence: TGTGCCAGCAGTTACAGGGGAGGAGAGACCCAGTACTTC.

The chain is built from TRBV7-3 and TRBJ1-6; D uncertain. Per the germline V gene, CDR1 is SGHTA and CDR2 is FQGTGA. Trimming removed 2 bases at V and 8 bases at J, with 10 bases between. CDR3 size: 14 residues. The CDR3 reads CASSLGRSDSPLHF. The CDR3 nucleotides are TGTGCCAGCAGCTTAGGGAGGTCTGATTCACCCCTCCACTTT.

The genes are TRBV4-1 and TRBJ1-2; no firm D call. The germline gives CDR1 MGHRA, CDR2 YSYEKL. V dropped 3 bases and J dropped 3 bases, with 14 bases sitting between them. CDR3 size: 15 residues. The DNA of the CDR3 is TGCGCCAGCAGCCAGTACGGACCAGAGGACTATGGCTACACCTTC. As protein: CASSQYGPEDYGYTF.

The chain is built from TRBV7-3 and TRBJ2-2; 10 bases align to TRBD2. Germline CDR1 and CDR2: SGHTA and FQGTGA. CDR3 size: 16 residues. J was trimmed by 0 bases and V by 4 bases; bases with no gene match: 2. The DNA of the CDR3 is TGTGCCAGCAGCTGGACTAGCGGAACGAACACCGGGGAGCTGTTTTTT. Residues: CASSWTSGTNTGELFF.

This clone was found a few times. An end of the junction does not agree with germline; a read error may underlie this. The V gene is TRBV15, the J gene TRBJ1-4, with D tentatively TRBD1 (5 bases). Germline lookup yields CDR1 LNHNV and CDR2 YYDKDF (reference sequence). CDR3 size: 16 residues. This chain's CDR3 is CATSRDPPGDGGKMFF. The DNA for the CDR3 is TGTGCCACCAGCAGAGATCCCCCCGGGGACGGTGGAAAAATGTTTTTT. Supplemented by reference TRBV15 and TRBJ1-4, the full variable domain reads DAMVIQNPRYQVTQFGKPVTLSCSQTLNHNVMYWYQQKSSQAPKLLFHYYDKDFNNEADTPDNFQSRRPNTSFCFLDIRSPGLGDTAMYLCATSRDPPGDGGKMFFGSGTQLSVL.

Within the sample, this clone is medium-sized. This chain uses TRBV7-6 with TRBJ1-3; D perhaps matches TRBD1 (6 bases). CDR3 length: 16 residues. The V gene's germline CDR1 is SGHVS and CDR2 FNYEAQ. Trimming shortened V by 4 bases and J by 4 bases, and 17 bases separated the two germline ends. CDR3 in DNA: TGTGCCAGCAGCTCAGGAGGGGGGCTGAGCGGAAACACCATATATTTT. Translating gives CASSSGGGLSGNTIYF.

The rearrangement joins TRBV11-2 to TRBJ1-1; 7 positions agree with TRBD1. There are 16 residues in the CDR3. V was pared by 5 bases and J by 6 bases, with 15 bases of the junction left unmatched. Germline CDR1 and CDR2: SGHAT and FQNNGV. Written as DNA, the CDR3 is TGTGCCAGCAGCGCCCGACCGGGACAGCGAAACGCTGAAGCTTTCTTT. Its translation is CASSARPGQRNAEAFF. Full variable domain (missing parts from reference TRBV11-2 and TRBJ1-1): EAGVAQSPRYKIIEKRQSVAFWCNPISGHATLYWYQQILGQGPKLLIQFQNNGVVDDSQLPKDRFSAERLKGVDSTLKIQPAKLEDSAVYLCASSARPGQRNAEAFFGQGTRLTVV.

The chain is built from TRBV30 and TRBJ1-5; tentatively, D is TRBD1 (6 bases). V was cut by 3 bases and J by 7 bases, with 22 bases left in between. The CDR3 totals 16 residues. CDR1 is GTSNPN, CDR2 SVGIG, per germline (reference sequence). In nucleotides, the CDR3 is TGTGCCTGGAGGGGACGGGACATCCCGAGGGTACAGCCCCAGCATTTT. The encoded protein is CAWRGRDIPRVQPQHF.

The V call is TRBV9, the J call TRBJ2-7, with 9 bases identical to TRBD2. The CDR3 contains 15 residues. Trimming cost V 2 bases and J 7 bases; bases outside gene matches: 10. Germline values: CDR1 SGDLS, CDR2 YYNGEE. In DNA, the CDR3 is TGTGCCAGCAGCGTCTCCTCTAGCGGGGCAACTGAGCAGTACTTC. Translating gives CASSVSSSGATEQYF.

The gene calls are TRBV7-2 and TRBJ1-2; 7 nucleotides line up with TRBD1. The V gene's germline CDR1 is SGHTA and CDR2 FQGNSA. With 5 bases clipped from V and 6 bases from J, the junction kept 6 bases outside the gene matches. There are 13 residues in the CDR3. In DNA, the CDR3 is TGTGCCAGCAGCACGGGACAGCACCATGGCTACACCTTC. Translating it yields CASSTGQHHGYTF. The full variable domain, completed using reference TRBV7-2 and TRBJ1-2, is GAGVSQSPSNKVTEKGKDVELRCDPISGHTALYWYRQSLGQGLEFLIYFQGNSAPDKSGLPSDRFSAERTGGSVSTLTIQRTQQEDSAVYLCASSTGQHHGYTFGSGTRLTVV.

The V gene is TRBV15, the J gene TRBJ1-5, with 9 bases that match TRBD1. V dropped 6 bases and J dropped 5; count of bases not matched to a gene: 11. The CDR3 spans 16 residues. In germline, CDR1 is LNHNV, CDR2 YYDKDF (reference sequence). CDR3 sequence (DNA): TGTGCCACCAGGGCCGGGACAGGGTCAGGGGATCAGCCCCAGCATTTT. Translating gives CATRAGTGSGDQPQHF. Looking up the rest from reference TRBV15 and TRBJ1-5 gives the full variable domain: DAMVIQNPRYQVTQFGKPVTLSCSQTLNHNVMYWYQQKSSQAPKLLFHYYDKDFNNEADTPDNFQSRRPNTSFCFLDIRSPGLGDTAMYLCATRAGTGSGDQPQHFGDGTRLSIL.